Described below is a single T cell receptor (beta chain) sequence and its context. This entry belongs to a study of Graves' ophthalmopathy and Graves' hyperthyroidism. Germline V gene lookup returns CDR1 SGDLS and CDR2 YYNGEE. The V end was cut by 2 bases, the J end by 5 bases, with 11 bases between. The CDR3 has 14 amino acids. Investigators amplified TCR beta CDR3 regions from RNA transcripts. First-round RT-PCR relied on HTBI primers, and a second-round multiplex PCR came next. MiXCR was run by TCRdb on the multiplex PCR reads, yielding one entry per CDR3 protein. The sample holds about 39,000 distinct CDR3 sequences, approximately 50% seen once.

V usage is TRBV9 and J usage is TRBJ1-5; D is uncertain. The TCR originated in an adult woman with stable Graves' hyperthyroidism. Sequenced material: peripheral blood. DNA for the CDR3: TGTGCCAGCAGCGTGGGATCGGGGTATCAGCCCCAGCATTTT. Protein: CASSVGSGYQPQHF.